This TCR beta chain stems from a study of cytomegalovirus exposure and HLA in healthy donors. Clones were read by immunoSEQ multiplex PCR, and TCRdb kept only the in-frame ones, dropping some. Seen here are about 110,000 clones, 88% observed once, and the top ten hold around 1.7%. Findings of the study overall: Despite most TCR sequences being rare, some public TCRs occurred in many donors.

With 2 bases removed from V and 1 base from J, the gap between germline ends came to 10 bases. Germline loops: CDR1 MNHEY, CDR2 SMNVEV (reference sequence). This CDR3 comprises 15 residues. About this clone: Its antigen remains unidentified.

This TCR was sampled from a woman under 30 in good health and CMV-seropositive. The chain recombines TRBV27 with TRBJ2-3; possibly TRBD2 for D (6 bases). The source material was PBMCs. CDR3 residues: CASSLGGSRTDTQYF. Written as DNA, the CDR3 is TGTGCCAGCAGTTTAGGGGGGTCACGCACAGATACGCAGTATTTT.